This T cell receptor (beta chain) was documented in a study of radiation and T cells in renal cell carcinoma. Time point noted: blood 4 weeks post-SBRT, at nephrectomy. The treatment was: 15 Gy SBRT to primary tumor, nephrectomy 4 weeks later. The method was immunoSEQ multiplex PCR; TCRdb's version includes in-frame clones alone and lacks a portion of them. This repertoire shows under 100,000 clones, 80% to 90% found once; its top ten account for roughly 7.6%. CDR3 length: 15 amino acids. J was trimmed by 4 bases and V by 0 bases; bases with no gene match: 5. Germline CDR1 reads SGHRS; CDR2 reads YFSETQ.

Here the sequenced sample was blood, taken from a patient whose treatment included radiotherapy and nephrectomy. V is TRBV5-1 and J is TRBJ2-5, with TRBD2 matching over 8 bases. The origin of this receptor is a man between 60 and 75 years old with renal cell carcinoma. CDR3 loop: CASSLVAGGGETQYF. The CDR3 coding sequence is TGCGCCAGCAGCTTGGTGGCGGGAGGAGGAGAGACCCAGTACTTC.